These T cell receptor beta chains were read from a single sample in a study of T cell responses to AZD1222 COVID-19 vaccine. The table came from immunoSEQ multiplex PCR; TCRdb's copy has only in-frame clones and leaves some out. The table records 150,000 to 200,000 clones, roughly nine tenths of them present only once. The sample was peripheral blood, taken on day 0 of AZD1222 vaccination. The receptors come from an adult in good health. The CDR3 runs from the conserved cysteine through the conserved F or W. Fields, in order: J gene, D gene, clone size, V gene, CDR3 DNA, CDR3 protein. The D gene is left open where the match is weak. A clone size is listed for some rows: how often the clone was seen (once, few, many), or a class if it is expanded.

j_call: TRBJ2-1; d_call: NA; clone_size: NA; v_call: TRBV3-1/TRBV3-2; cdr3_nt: TGTGCCAGCAGCCAAGGATCAAAAAGTGGGAACAATGAGCAGTTCTTC; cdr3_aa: CASSQGSKSGNNEQFF
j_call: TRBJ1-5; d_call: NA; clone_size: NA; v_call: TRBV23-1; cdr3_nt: TGCGCCAGCAGTCAACCCACCGTTCATCAGCCCCAGCATTTT; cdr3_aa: CASSQPTVHQPQHF
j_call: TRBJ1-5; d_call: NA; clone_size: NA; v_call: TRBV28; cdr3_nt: TGTGCCAGCAGTCTAAGCACCCGGGGTGGGGATTTT; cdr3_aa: CASSLSTRGGDF
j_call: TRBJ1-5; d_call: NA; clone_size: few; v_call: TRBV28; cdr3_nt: TGTGCCAGCAGTCCGTTGGACAGAGATCAGCCCCAGCATTTT; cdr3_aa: CASSPLDRDQPQHF
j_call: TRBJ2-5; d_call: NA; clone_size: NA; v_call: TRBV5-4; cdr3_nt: TGTGCCAGCAGCTTGTCTGGGGCGGCCCGAGAGACCCAGTACTTC; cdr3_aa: CASSLSGAARETQYF
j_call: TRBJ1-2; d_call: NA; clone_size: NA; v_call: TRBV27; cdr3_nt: TGTGCCAGCAGTTTCTCACAGCAGTCTCTCTATGGCTACACCTTC; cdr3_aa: CASSFSQQSLYGYTF
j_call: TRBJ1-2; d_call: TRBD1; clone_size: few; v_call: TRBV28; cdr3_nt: TGTGCCAGCACCACCCGGACAGGACCTACCTATGGCTACACCTTC; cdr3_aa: CASTTRTGPTYGYTF
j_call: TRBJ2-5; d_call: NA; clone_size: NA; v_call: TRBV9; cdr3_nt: TGTGCCAGCAGCGAGGGCAGGAGGGGGGCTCTTTCGAAGACCCAGTACTTC; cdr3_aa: CASSEGRRGALSKTQYF
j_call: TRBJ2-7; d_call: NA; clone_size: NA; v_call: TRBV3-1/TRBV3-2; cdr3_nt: TGTGCCAGCAGCCAAGGGGAAAGGGGTTTCTACGAGCAGTACTTC; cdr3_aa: CASSQGERGFYEQYF
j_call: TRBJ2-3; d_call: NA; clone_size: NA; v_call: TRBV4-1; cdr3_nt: TGCGCCAGCAGCCAAGCCACAGATACGCAGTATTTT; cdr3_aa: CASSQATDTQYF
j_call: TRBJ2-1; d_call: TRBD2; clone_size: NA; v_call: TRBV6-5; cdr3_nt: TGTGCCAGCAGTTTGGGTCTGGGGACTAGCGGGATTGAGCAGTTCTTC; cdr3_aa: CASSLGLGTSGIEQFF
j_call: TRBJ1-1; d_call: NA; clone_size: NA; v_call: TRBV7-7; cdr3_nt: TGTGCCAGCAGCTTGACAGGAGGGAACACTGAAGCTTTCTTT; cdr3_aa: CASSLTGGNTEAFF
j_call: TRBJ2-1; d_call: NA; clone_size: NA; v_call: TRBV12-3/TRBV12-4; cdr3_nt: TGTGCCAGCAGTCTCGGACTCCGGCGGTTCTTC; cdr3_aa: CASSLGLRRFF